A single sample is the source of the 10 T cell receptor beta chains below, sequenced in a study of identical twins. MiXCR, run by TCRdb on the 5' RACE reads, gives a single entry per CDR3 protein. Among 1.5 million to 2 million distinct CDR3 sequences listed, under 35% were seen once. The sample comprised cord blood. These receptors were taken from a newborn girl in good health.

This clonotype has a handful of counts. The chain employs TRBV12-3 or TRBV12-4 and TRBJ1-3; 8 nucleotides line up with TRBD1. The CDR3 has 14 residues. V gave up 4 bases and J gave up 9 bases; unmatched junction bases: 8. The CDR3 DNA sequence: TGTGCCAGCAGTTCTGGACAGGGCAGGAGCACCATATATTTT. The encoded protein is CASSSGQGRSTIYF.

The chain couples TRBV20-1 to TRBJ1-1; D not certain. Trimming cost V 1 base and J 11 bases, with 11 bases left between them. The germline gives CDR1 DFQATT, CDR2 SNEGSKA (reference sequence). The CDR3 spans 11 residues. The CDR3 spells CSARGMGEAFF. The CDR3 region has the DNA TGCAGTGCTAGAGGGATGGGAGAGGCTTTCTTT.

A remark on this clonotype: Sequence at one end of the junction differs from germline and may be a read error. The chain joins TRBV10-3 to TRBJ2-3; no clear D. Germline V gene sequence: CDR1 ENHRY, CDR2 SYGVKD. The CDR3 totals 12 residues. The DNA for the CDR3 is TGTTCCATCAGTGAGCTCACAGATACGCAGTATTTT. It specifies CSISELTDTQYF.

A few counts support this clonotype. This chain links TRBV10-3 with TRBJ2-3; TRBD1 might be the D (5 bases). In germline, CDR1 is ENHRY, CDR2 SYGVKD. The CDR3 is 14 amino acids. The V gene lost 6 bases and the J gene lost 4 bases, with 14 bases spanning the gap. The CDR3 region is CAIRDTRRSDTQYF. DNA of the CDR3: TGTGCCATCAGGGACACGAGACGGTCAGATACGCAGTATTTT.

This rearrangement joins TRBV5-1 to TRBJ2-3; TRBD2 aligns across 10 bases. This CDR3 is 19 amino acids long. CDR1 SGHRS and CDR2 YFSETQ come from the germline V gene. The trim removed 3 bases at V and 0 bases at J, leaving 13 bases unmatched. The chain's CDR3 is CASSSLIRLAGLSTDTQYF. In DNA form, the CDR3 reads TGCGCCAGCAGCTCACTGATTCGACTAGCGGGCCTTAGCACAGATACGCAGTATTTT.

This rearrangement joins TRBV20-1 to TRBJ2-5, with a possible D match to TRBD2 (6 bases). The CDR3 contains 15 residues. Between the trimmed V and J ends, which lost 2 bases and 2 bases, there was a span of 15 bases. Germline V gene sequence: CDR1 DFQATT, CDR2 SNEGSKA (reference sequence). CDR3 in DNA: TGCAGTGCTAGACAACAACTAGCCTATCAAGAGACCCAGTACTTC. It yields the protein CSARQQLAYQETQYF.

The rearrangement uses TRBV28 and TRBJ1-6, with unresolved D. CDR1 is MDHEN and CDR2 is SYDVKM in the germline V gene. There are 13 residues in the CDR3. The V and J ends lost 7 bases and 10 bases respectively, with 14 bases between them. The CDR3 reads CASTTGRASPLHF. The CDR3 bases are TGTGCCAGCACTACGGGGAGAGCCTCACCCCTCCACTTT. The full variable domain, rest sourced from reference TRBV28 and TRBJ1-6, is DVKVTQSSRYLVKRTGEKVFLECVQDMDHENMFWYRQDPGLGLRLIYFSYDVKMKEKGDIPEGYSVSREKKERFSLILESASTNQTSMYLCASTTGRASPLHFGNGTRLTVT.

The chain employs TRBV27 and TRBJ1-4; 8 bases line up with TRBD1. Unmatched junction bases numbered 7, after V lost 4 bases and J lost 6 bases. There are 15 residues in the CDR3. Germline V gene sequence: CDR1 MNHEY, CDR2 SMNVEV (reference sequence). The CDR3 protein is CASSSLDRVDEKLFF. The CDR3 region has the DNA TGTGCCAGCAGTTCATTGGACAGGGTTGATGAAAAACTGTTTTTT. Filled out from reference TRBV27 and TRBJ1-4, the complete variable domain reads EAQVTQNPRYLITVTGKKLTVTCSQNMNHEYMSWYRQDPGLGLRQIYYSMNVEVTDKGDVPEGYKVSRKEKRNFPLILESPSPNQTSLYFCASSSLDRVDEKLFFGSGTQLSVL.

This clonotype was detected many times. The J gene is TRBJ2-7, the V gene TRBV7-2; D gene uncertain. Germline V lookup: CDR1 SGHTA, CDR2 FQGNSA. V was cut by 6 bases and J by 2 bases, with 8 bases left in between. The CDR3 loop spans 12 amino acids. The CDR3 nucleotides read TGTGCCAGCAGTTTACAAACCTACGAGCAGTACTTC. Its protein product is CASSLQTYEQYF.

This CDR3 reads CASSLGSGGAMSNQPQHF. CDR3 DNA sequence: TGTGCCAGCAGCTTAGGGTCAGGTGGGGCAATGAGCAATCAGCCCCAGCATTTT. The V and J genes are TRBV7-9 and TRBJ1-5, with D perhaps matching TRBD1 (5 bases). Germline V gene data show CDR1 as SEHNR and CDR2 as FQNEAQ (reference sequence). The CDR3 has 18 amino acids. V was cut by 1 base and J by 1 base, with 17 bases left in between.